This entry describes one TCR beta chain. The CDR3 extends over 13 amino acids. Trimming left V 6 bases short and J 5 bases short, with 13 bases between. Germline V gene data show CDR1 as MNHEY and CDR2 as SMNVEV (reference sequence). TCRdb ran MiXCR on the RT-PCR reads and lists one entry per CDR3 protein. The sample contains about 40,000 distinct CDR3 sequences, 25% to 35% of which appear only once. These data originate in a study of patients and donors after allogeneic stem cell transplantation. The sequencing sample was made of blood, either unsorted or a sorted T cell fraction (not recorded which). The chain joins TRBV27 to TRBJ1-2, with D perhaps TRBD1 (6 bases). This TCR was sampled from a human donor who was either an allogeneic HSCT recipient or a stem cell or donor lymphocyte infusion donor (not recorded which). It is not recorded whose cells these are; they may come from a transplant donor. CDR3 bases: TGTGCCAGCAGCCTCAGGGGATCATATGGCTACACCTTC. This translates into CASSLRGSYGYTF.